One sample yielded the 10 T cell receptor beta chains listed below, sequenced in a study of cytotoxic CD8 clonotypes in ibrutinib-treated CLL. Assay: immunoSEQ multiplex PCR; the TCRdb copy retains only in-frame clones and omits some. The sample includes some 46,000 clones, around 73% of them seen just once. The sequencing used PBMCs, collected after 12 months of ibrutinib treatment. The source is a human donor with chronic lymphocytic leukemia.

The chain uses TRBV19 and TRBJ1-6; 9 bases match TRBD1. The CDR3 has 16 amino acids. In germline, CDR1 is LNHDA, CDR2 SQIVND (reference sequence). The J segment lost 5 bases and the V segment lost 4 bases, leaving 6 bases of the junction unmatched. The CDR3 protein is CASSTPQGANNSPLHF. The CDR3 region has the DNA TGTGCCAGTAGTACCCCACAGGGGGCAAATAATTCACCCCTCCACTTT.

A single count supports this clone. This chain connects TRBV29-1 to TRBJ2-7, with D perhaps matching TRBD1 (5 bases). The CDR3 length is 13 residues. Germline CDR1 reads SQVTM; CDR2 reads ANQGSEA. Between the trimmed V and J ends, which lost 6 bases and 0 bases, there was a span of 12 bases. The CDR3, as DNA: TGCAGCGTGCAAGGGGCTTCCTCCTACGAGCAGTACTTC. Translating it yields CSVQGASSYEQYF.

In this sample, this clone turned up a few times. This chain connects TRBV30 to TRBJ1-5; no clear D gene. CDR1 and CDR2 (germline): GTSNPN, SVGIG (reference sequence). V was clipped by 0 bases and J by 10 bases, with 7 bases between them. The CDR3 length is 11 residues. CDR3 region: CAWSVGGPQHF. CDR3 nucleotide sequence: TGTGCCTGGAGTGTAGGAGGACCCCAGCATTTT.

The chain joins TRBV7-3 to TRBJ2-1; D not resolved. With 5 bases removed from V and 6 bases from J, the gap between germline ends came to 11 bases. CDR3 length: 13 residues. Per the germline V gene, CDR1 is SGHTA and CDR2 is FQGTGA. DNA of the CDR3: TGTGCCAGCAGCCCAGGACGGGTCAATGAGCAGTTCTTC. This translates into CASSPGRVNEQFF.

This chain joins TRBV6-1 and TRBJ2-5; the D is unclear. The CDR3 covers 13 residues. Trimming stripped 7 bases from V and 4 bases from J, with 13 bases between. CDR1 is MNHNS, CDR2 SASEGT, per germline. CDR3 region: CASMSEHVETQYF. In DNA form, the CDR3 reads TGTGCCAGCATGAGCGAGCATGTAGAGACCCAGTACTTC.

This clone appeared a few times. V is TRBV2 and J is TRBJ2-7; D gene uncertain. Per germline, CDR1 SNHLY and CDR2 FYNNEI. The germline V and J ends were trimmed by 3 bases and 1 base, with 7 bases remaining between them. The CDR3 covers 13 residues. CDR3 sequence: CASSDRKSYEQYF. DNA of the CDR3: TGTGCCAGCAGTGACAGGAAGTCCTACGAGCAGTACTTC. Complete variable domain (other parts from reference TRBV2 and TRBJ2-7): EPEVTQTPSHQVTQMGQEVILRCVPISNHLYFYWYRQILGQKVEFLVSFYNNEISEKSEIFDDQFSVERPDGSNFTLKIRSTKLEDSAMYFCASSDRKSYEQYFGPGTRLTVT.

The chain couples TRBV7-9 to TRBJ1-1, with 10 bases aligning to TRBD1. V trimming: 1 base; J trimming: 4 bases; junction bases outside the gene matches: 6. The CDR3 is made up of 16 amino acids. Germline CDR1 and CDR2: SEHNR and FQNEAQ (reference sequence). CDR3 amino acids: CASSLGAGTGATEAFF. CDR3 in DNA: TGTGCCAGCAGCTTAGGGGCTGGGACAGGGGCCACTGAAGCTTTCTTT.

This clone appeared a single time. The chain is built from TRBV6-5 and TRBJ1-1; weak D call: TRBD1 (6 bases). V gave up 7 bases and J gave up 1 base, with 16 bases separating them. CDR1 and CDR2 (germline): MNHEY, SVGAGI. The CDR3 is 15 amino acids. CDR3 nucleotide sequence: TGTGCCAGCACCAAACAGGGCTGGGAGAACACTGAAGCTTTCTTT. It is translated as CASTKQGWENTEAFF.

The chain uses TRBV4-1 and TRBJ1-3, with 7 bases fitting TRBD1. V lost 1 base, J lost 2 bases, and 2 bases stayed unmatched. Germline CDR1 is MGHRA and CDR2 is YSYEKL. This CDR3 has 15 residues. CDR3 in DNA: TGCGCCAGCAGCCAAGGACAGGGAACTGGAAACACCATATATTTT. This translates into CASSQGQGTGNTIYF.

As DNA, the CDR3 is TGCGCCAGCAGCTCAACAGGGAATCAGCCCCAGCATTTT. The encoded protein is CASSSTGNQPQHF. V and J are TRBV5-1 and TRBJ1-5, with D perhaps matching TRBD1 (6 bases). The CDR3 runs to 13 residues. The V gene lost 3 bases and the J gene lost 4 bases, with 8 bases spanning the gap. CDR1 is SGHRS, CDR2 YFSETQ, per germline.